These T cell receptor beta chains were read from a single sample in a study of T-cell memory formation after mild COVID-19. TCRdb redid the calling of the 5' RACE reads with MiXCR, one entry per CDR3 protein. The sample has fewer than 450,000 distinct CDR3 sequences, less than 25% seen once; the top ten hold 7.5% to 10%. Sequencing used PBMCs or a T cell subset sorted from them (not recorded which). The receptors here all came from an adult woman who had mild COVID-19 (a few samples of this study predate the infection). Cell type and time point are not known. CDR3s include the opening cysteine and the closing phenylalanine or tryptophan.

v_call cdr3_aa
TRBV11-3 CASSLGVAMGETQYF
TRBV18 CASSSQGVGNQPQHF
TRBV11-3 CASSWDRDRGHGYTF
TRBV20-1 CSARLTEGIRRTDTQYF
TRBV7-2 CASSFYRELFF
TRBV5-1 CASQRSWGNTEAFF
TRBV9 CASSDAGRETQYF
TRBV6-2/TRBV6-3 CASSYGTSGIQETQYF
TRBV18 CASSPGLDEKLFF
TRBV27 CASTVRDRGFDTQYF
TRBV3-1 CASSRKGDTEAFF
TRBV6-2/TRBV6-3 CASTPQTNYGYTF
TRBV4-2 CASSQESRNYNEKLFF
TRBV5-1 CASSQGPRTNEKLFF
TRBV5-1 CASSLGSVGAKNIQYF
TRBV6-1 CASNLLAGAQDTQYF
TRBV20-1 CSASDGSQPQHF
TRBV11-2 CASSSRPGQALETEAFF
TRBV5-6 CASSPQARNEQFF
TRBV9 CASNQGGGGFTDTQYF
TRBV14 CASSPRIGTLRGYTF
TRBV10-2 CASSDPALGYEQYF
TRBV12-3/TRBV12-4 CASSPGTSGYQETQYF
TRBV3-1 CASSPLGQGGTEAFF
TRBV2 CASTESGLSTYEQYF
TRBV4-1 CASSQVEPSSQYF
TRBV18 CASSPGLAGAAGELFF
TRBV24-1 CATSGPGGAGTEAFF
TRBV29-1 CSVRGQGYGYTF
TRBV5-1 CASSSIDRVGVEQYF
TRBV29-1 CSVVVREKLFF
TRBV20-1 CSASGQTMNTEAFF
TRBV7-8 CASSGGATYEQYF
TRBV5-1 CASSGGPGKPDTQYF
TRBV6-5 CASSQISTGGLSNEQFF
TRBV20-1 CSAITTVSYEQYF
TRBV19 CASSPLDRDNQPQHF
TRBV5-1 CASSLGVYEKLFF
TRBV5-5 CATSRQYSYEQYF
TRBV7-8 CASSRGRSTDTQYF
TRBV4-1 CASSQLKMNTEAFF
TRBV7-2 CASSLGRGYGYTF
TRBV7-2 CASSLSSGAPVQFF
TRBV7-2 CASRLGRQPGQGTEAFF
TRBV5-6 CASSTMVGLAGHQETQYF
TRBV5-1 CASSPASGGPNEQFF
TRBV5-1 CASSPDTQRGEKLFF
TRBV12-3/TRBV12-4 CASSPTTGVGNEKLFF
TRBV12-3/TRBV12-4 CASSYGTGADTQYF
TRBV3-1 CASSQVHSSSGANVLTF
TRBV10-3 CAISEGHPQYF
TRBV12-3/TRBV12-4 CASSGTPTSNTGELFF
TRBV7-9 CASSPAWHQETQYF
TRBV29-1 CSVVGVPKNTEAFF
TRBV30 CAWREVLEQFF
TRBV21-1 CASSTRTDPYGYTF
TRBV7-3 CASSIHWADNEQFF